This passage covers 2 T cell receptor beta chains from one sample sequenced in a study of cytotoxic CD8 clonotypes in ibrutinib-treated CLL. The table came from immunoSEQ multiplex PCR; TCRdb's copy has only in-frame clones and leaves some out. The repertoire holds roughly 150,000 clones, approximately 90% seen once, with approximately 3% in the top ten. The starting material was PBMCs, obtained at disease progression, from a patient treated with ibrutinib. These receptors came from a human donor with chronic lymphocytic leukemia.

V usage is TRBV9 and J usage is TRBJ2-1, with TRBD2 matching 12 bases. Germline V CDR1 and CDR2: SGDLS, YYNGEE. The V segment lost 4 bases and the J segment 7 bases; nucleotides outside the gene matches: 9. The CDR3 totals 16 residues. The CDR3 DNA follows: TGTGCCAGCAGCATCGGACTAGCGGGATCATGGAATGAGCAGTTCTTC. As protein: CASSIGLAGSWNEQFF.

The rearrangement links TRBV5-6 to TRBJ1-1; 8 bases match TRBD1. The CDR3 length is 16 residues. Germline V gene data show CDR1 as SGHDT and CDR2 as YYEEEE. J lost 0 bases, V lost 3 bases, and 7 bases had no gene match. CDR3 protein: CASSWGTGLLNTEAFF. The CDR3 region has the DNA TGTGCCAGCAGCTGGGGGACAGGATTATTGAACACTGAAGCTTTCTTT.